This T cell receptor (beta chain) was sequenced for a study of T cell repertoires in cytomegalovirus infection. Across the study: The public TCR beta signatures pointed to both CMV infection and matching HLA type.

The germline gives CDR1 LNHDA, CDR2 SQIVND (reference sequence). The CDR3 loop spans 14 amino acids. The J segment lost 3 bases and the V segment lost 4 bases, leaving 5 bases of the junction unmatched. TCRdb re-derived calls from the reads in MiXCR, one entry per CDR3 protein. Of 830,000 or so distinct CDR3 sequences in the sample, 30% to 35% were seen once. As concerns this clonotype: The antigen is undetermined.

The chain couples TRBV19 to TRBJ2-7; TRBD1 matches 8 bases. The sequence came from a human donor in good health (CMV status not recorded). Some clones in this sample may be carry-over from other donors' samples. Sequencing was performed on cultured CD8+ T cells from PBMCs, taken from culture after CMV antigen stimulation. Written as DNA, the CDR3 is TGTGCCAGTAGTAATTCGGGACAGGACTACGAGCAGTACTTC. Encoded protein: CASSNSGQDYEQYF.